Below, 21 T cell receptor beta chains from the same sample are listed, as sequenced in a study of shared clonotypes between healthy human individuals. TCRdb's copy holds only in-frame clones and misses some; the assay was immunoSEQ multiplex PCR. The data show about 2,100,000 clones, 85% to 95% seen once. Selected positively for CCR7 and CD45RO-negative, naive CD8 cells excluded terminally differentiated effector memory CD45RA+ cells. Source material: naive CD8+ T cells from PBMCs. The receptors were gathered from a man between 18 and 29 years old in good health. Some clones in this sample may be carry-over from other donors' samples.

The chain is built from TRBV7-9 and TRBJ1-1, with 8 bases matching TRBD1. This CDR3 has 14 residues. Germline V gives CDR1 SEHNR, CDR2 FQNEAQ (reference sequence). Trimming at V came to 5 bases and at J to 6 bases, leaving 8 bases not matched to a gene. CDR3 sequence: CASSHGQGIAEAFF. The DNA for the CDR3 is TGTGCCAGCAGCCACGGACAGGGTATCGCTGAAGCTTTCTTT.

The rearrangement uses TRBV7-2 and TRBJ2-2, with 7 bases that match TRBD2. The V segment lost 5 bases and the J segment 3 bases; nucleotides outside the gene matches: 9. The CDR3 is made up of 16 amino acids. The germline V gene encodes CDR1 SGHTA and CDR2 FQGNSA. The CDR3 DNA reads TGTGCCAGCAGCCTTGGGGGGAGGGAGGACACCGGGGAGCTGTTTTTT. The encoded protein is CASSLGGREDTGELFF.

The chain combines TRBV11-2 with TRBJ2-7, with 7 nucleotides matching TRBD1. This CDR3 has 14 residues. V trimming: 4 bases; J trimming: 6 bases; junction bases outside the gene matches: 9. CDR1 SGHAT and CDR2 FQNNGV come from the germline V gene. For the CDR3, the DNA is TGTGCCAGCAGCTCCCGACAGGGAATTAGCGAGCAGTACTTC. Protein sequence: CASSSRQGISEQYF.

Comments on this clone: Different DNA sequences within this sample yield the same CDR3. CDR3 protein: CASSLLLAGGYEQYF. The DNA for the CDR3 is TGTGCCAGCAGTTTATTGCTAGCGGGGGGCTACGAGCAGTACTTC. The chain joins TRBV28 to TRBJ2-7; TRBD2 matches 11 bases. The CDR3 is 15 residues long. Germline V gives CDR1 MDHEN, CDR2 SYDVKM. Losses at the gene ends were 1 base for V and 3 bases for J; bases not matched to a gene: 2.

This chain uses TRBV4-1 with TRBJ2-5; possible D gene TRBD1, 5 bases. The CDR3 sequence is 15 residues long. Germline V lookup: CDR1 MGHRA, CDR2 YSYEKL. Trimming cost V 5 bases and J 4 bases, with 17 bases left between them. The CDR3 spells CASSYGWQGGETQYF. DNA of the CDR3: TGCGCCAGCAGCTATGGGTGGCAGGGCGGAGAGACCCAGTACTTC.

The chain employs TRBV9 and TRBJ2-7; 12 bases agree with TRBD2. CDR3 length: 18 amino acids. The germline gives CDR1 SGDLS, CDR2 YYNGEE. The V and J ends lost 3 bases and 1 base, in that order; junction bases with no gene match: 11. The DNA of the CDR3 is TGTGCCAGCAGCGCCGGGACTAGCGGGCACCCAAAATCCTACGAGCAGTACTTC. Encoded protein: CASSAGTSGHPKSYEQYF.

V gene TRBV27 combines with J gene TRBJ2-3; D possibly corresponds to TRBD2 (5 bases). The germline CDR1 and CDR2 sequences are MNHEY and SMNVEV (reference sequence). The V end lost 5 bases, the J end lost 0 bases, and 12 bases lay between the germline ends. The CDR3 totals 15 residues. The CDR3 DNA follows: TGTGCCAGCAGTCTTCAAGCGGATAGCACAGATACGCAGTATTTT. It yields the protein CASSLQADSTDTQYF.

The CDR3: CASSLLAEDTNQETQYF. The CDR3 DNA follows: TGCGCCAGCAGCCTACTAGCCGAGGACACGAACCAAGAGACCCAGTACTTC. V gene TRBV4-1 combines with J gene TRBJ2-5; the D gene is possibly TRBD2 (6 bases). Per the germline V gene, CDR1 is MGHRA and CDR2 is YSYEKL. V was pared by 4 bases and J by 0 bases, with 18 bases between. The CDR3 runs 17 residues.

The chain recombines TRBV11-2 with TRBJ1-2, with D unclear. Germline assignment: CDR1 SGHAT and CDR2 FQNNGV. The CDR3 runs to 13 residues. V was pared by 5 bases and J by 4 bases, with 11 bases between. The DNA of the CDR3 is TGTGCCAGCAGCCTCTCCGACTCCTATGGCTACACCTTC. Translation: CASSLSDSYGYTF.

This clone was seen a single time. The chain couples TRBV5-6 to TRBJ2-5; TRBD2 matches 10 bases. Germline V CDR1 and CDR2: SGHDT, YYEEEE. Trimming at V came to 4 bases and at J to 2 bases, leaving 8 bases not matched to a gene. CDR3 size: 16 residues. The CDR3 DNA sequence: TGTGCCAGCAGCCCAGGACTAGCGGTATTACAAGAGACCCAGTACTTC. It specifies CASSPGLAVLQETQYF.

This chain links TRBV27 with TRBJ1-5; D gene uncertain. CDR1 MNHEY and CDR2 SMNVEV come from the germline V gene (reference sequence). The V end was cut by 3 bases, the J end by 3 bases, with 12 bases between. There are 15 residues in the CDR3. The CDR3 sequence: CASSLGSRLNQPQHF. The CDR3 DNA reads TGTGCCAGCAGTTTGGGTTCACGGCTCAATCAGCCCCAGCATTTT.

The V call is TRBV5-1, the J call TRBJ1-3; D remains ambiguous. Germline CDR1 SGHRS, CDR2 YFSETQ. This CDR3 is built from 15 residues. V dropped 4 bases and J dropped 0 bases, with 11 bases sitting between them. The CDR3: CASSKDRSSGNTIYF. As DNA, the CDR3 is TGCGCCAGCAGCAAGGACCGGAGCTCTGGAAACACCATATATTTT.

The chain couples TRBV29-1 to TRBJ2-1; 12 positions agree with TRBD2. Per germline, CDR1 SQVTM and CDR2 ANQGSEA. This CDR3 has 19 amino acids. The V segment lost 3 bases and the J segment 0 bases; nucleotides outside the gene matches: 12. CDR3 coding DNA: TGCAGCGTTGATGGGACTAGCGGGCCCCACGGTAGCTCCTACAATGAGCAGTTCTTC. It yields the protein CSVDGTSGPHGSSYNEQFF.

This clone showed up just once. This rearrangement joins TRBV7-9 to TRBJ1-1, with D perhaps TRBD1 (5 bases). Trimming cost V 0 bases and J 1 base, with 12 bases left between them. This CDR3 region has 16 residues. Germline V gives CDR1 SEHNR, CDR2 FQNEAQ (reference sequence). In DNA, the CDR3 is TGTGCCAGCAGCTTAGCCCCGGGACGGGAGAACACTGAAGCTTTCTTT. Residues: CASSLAPGRENTEAFF.

This clone has only one observation. This chain uses TRBV2 with TRBJ2-7; 8 bases match TRBD1. The CDR3 contains 14 residues. V lost 4 bases and J lost 5; bases outside the gene matches: 7. The germline gives CDR1 SNHLY, CDR2 FYNNEI. This CDR3 reads CASSAETGANEQYF. The CDR3 region has the DNA TGTGCCAGCAGTGCTGAGACAGGGGCTAACGAGCAGTACTTC. The full variable domain, its missing parts supplied by reference TRBV2 and TRBJ2-7, is EPEVTQTPSHQVTQMGQEVILRCVPISNHLYFYWYRQILGQKVEFLVSFYNNEISEKSEIFDDQFSVERPDGSNFTLKIRSTKLEDSAMYFCASSAETGANEQYFGPGTRLTVT.

The chain has TRBV29-1 and TRBJ1-2; tentative D call: TRBD1 (6 bases). Between the trimmed V and J ends, which lost 6 bases and 8 bases, there was a span of 28 bases. CDR1 is SQVTM and CDR2 is ANQGSEA in the germline V gene. The length of the CDR3 is 16 residues. The CDR3 protein is CSVEPRQAGAYGGYTF. The CDR3 DNA follows: TGCAGCGTCGAACCCCGGCAGGCAGGGGCCTATGGGGGCTACACCTTC.

The V call is TRBV27, the J call TRBJ2-7, with 9 bases that match TRBD1. J lost 4 bases, V lost 5 bases, and 9 bases had no gene match. CDR3 length: 15 residues. Germline-derived CDR1 and CDR2 are MNHEY and SMNVEV (reference sequence). The CDR3: CASSALDRGEYEQYF. For the CDR3, the DNA is TGTGCCAGCAGTGCCTTGGACAGGGGAGAATACGAGCAGTACTTC.

V and J are TRBV5-1 and TRBJ2-2; 9 nucleotides match TRBD1. Per the germline V gene, CDR1 is SGHRS and CDR2 is YFSETQ. The length of the CDR3 is 15 residues. V shed 5 bases and J 4 bases; nucleotides not matched to a gene: 6. CDR3 loop: CASRPGTGPTGELFF. The CDR3 DNA reads TGCGCCAGCAGACCCGGGACAGGGCCCACCGGGGAGCTGTTTTTT.

With respect to this clone: Other DNA sequences of this sample code for an identical CDR3. V and J are TRBV10-3 and TRBJ1-3; D gene ambiguous. V was cut by 3 bases and J by 0 bases, with 0 bases left in between. CDR1 ENHRY and CDR2 SYGVKD come from the germline V gene. The CDR3 covers 12 residues. The CDR3 nucleotides read TGTGCCATCAGTGACTCTGGAAACACCATATATTTT. It yields the protein CAISDSGNTIYF.

Only one count was recorded for this clone. The chain combines TRBV27 with TRBJ2-7; unclear D gene. The CDR3 spans 15 residues. Germline values: CDR1 MNHEY, CDR2 SMNVEV (reference sequence). The germline V and J ends were trimmed by 7 bases and 3 bases, with 19 bases remaining between them. The CDR3 DNA reads as TGTGCCAGCACCCCAACGGGCAGTCACAACTACGAGCAGTACTTC. Translation: CASTPTGSHNYEQYF.

The count of this clone is one. The same CDR3 arises from other DNA sequences in this sample as well. J is TRBJ2-7 and V is TRBV9; D is possibly TRBD1 (5 bases). The CDR3 covers 14 residues. CDR1 is SGDLS, CDR2 YYNGEE, per germline. The V end lost 0 bases, the J end lost 1 base, and 8 bases lay between the germline ends. The CDR3 sequence: CASSVEAGSYEQYF. Here the CDR3 DNA reads TGTGCCAGCAGCGTAGAAGCAGGGTCCTACGAGCAGTACTTC.